Described below is a single T cell receptor beta chain sequence and its context. The specificity of this receptor is unknown. The input lacks base qualities; no much larger clone sits a single base away. V loses 4 bases, J loses 7 bases, and the germline ends lie 13 bases apart. From the cysteine up to the phenylalanine, the CDR3 has a length of 13 residues. Just CDR3 DNA is preserved here, 39 bases in frame from base 1. The germline V gene specifies SGHDN as CDR1 and FVKESK as CDR2. The source of the sample is a study of blood T cell repertoires in COVID-19 (dated by TCRdb to the early 2020s). In the study overall: Collaborator samples came from the United States, Italy and Spain and covered acute and convalescent phases of COVID-19. Samples were obtained from the ongoing ImmuneRACE study (first 160 participants) and from roughly 1,300 subjects provided by 6 global collaborators. A freely available public database, intended as a resource for researchers studying the immune response to SARS-CoV-2, is where the repertoires were released. The material from the prospective study consisted of cDNA or gDNA derived from T cells, B-cell-depleted T cells, or PBMCs. The dataset comprised deeply sampled blood TCRbeta repertoires from subjects exposed to, actively infected with, or recovered from COVID-19. The sample metadata nearly always contained a de-identified subject ID, COVID-19 status, age in years and sex. HLA class I and class II types, where available, came from metadata supplied by the sample provider rather than from assay-based typing.

General conclusions and limits of the study: How much clinical and demographic metadata was included differed by source and by participant, and the metadata was provided uncurated.

TCRbeta CDR3 regions were amplified from genomic DNA using the immunoSEQ Assay, a bias-controlled multiplex PCR. The paper's processing steps were these. Nucleated cell counts per sample were estimated from amplification of reference gene primers within the assay. To quantify the absolute abundance of each unique TCRbeta CDR3 rearrangement, sequence reads were collapsed and filtered. Productive Simpson clonality was computed per sample as the square root of Simpson's diversity index over productive rearrangements. The table was pulled from immuneACCESS by TCRdb, which kept in-frame rearrangements only. Such tables lose some clones; where checked, under half of the loss comes from unresolved V genes, and the rest has no known cause. V and J calls and clone size come straight from that table; D and trimming were deduced from the DNA. The sample table contains fewer than 200,000 clones; only one count was recorded for over 60% of them. The ten largest clones capture about 26% of the sample.

Whole blood was collected in K2EDTA tubes by collaborating institutions according to the institutions' own protocols. For TCRbeta analysis, collaborator samples were shipped as frozen whole blood, as isolated PBMCs, or as DNA extracted from either sample type. Sequencing input: peripheral blood. Recombination linked TRBV14 to TRBJ1-2; TRBD1 is a weak D gene call, 5 bases matching. This sequence originates from a woman in her seventies with acute or convalescent COVID-19. The CDR3 protein sequence reads: CASSPAGPGGYTF. The sequence in DNA is TGTGCCAGCAGCCCAGCGGGACCCGGTGGCTACACCTTC.